The sample holds a few counts of the clone carrying this TCR beta chain. The data originate from a study of tumor-infiltrating lymphocytes in primary liver carcinoma. The overall study: Staging placed the tumors at T1-T3 N0M0, and they measured roughly 4.2 to 10 cm across. Samples had roughly 3.5 to 8 million productive TCRbeta reads, comparable between tissue types.

Germline DNA was also extracted, while the blood RNA originated from unsorted whole blood. Every patient had chronic HBV infection and was treatment-naive. The CDR3 covers 18 residues. Trimming at V came to 0 bases and at J to 5 bases, leaving 13 bases not matched to a gene. Germline V gives CDR1 SGHKS, CDR2 YYEKEE (reference sequence). From 400 to 550 ng total RNA, TCR beta cDNA was generated with a primer in the constant region. A slightly modified ARM-PCR protocol with three nested multiplex PCR rounds produced these TCR beta libraries. With TRBV1-TRBV30 forward primers and a C-beta reverse primer, the first two PCR rounds were run for approximately 9 cycles each. TCRdb recomputed calls from the multiplex PCR reads with MiXCR, one row per CDR3 protein. The top ten hold under 7.5% of the sample, which has under 200,000 distinct CDR3 sequences, less than 65% seen once.

The sequence was collected from an older woman with primary liver carcinoma and hepatitis B virus infection. Sample: peripheral blood. The V call is TRBV5-5, the J call TRBJ2-1; 8 bases agree with TRBD2. The CDR3 DNA reads as TGTGCCAGCAGCTTGGCCCGGCTAGCGGGCACTCACGACAATGAGCAGTTCTTC. This sequence encodes CASSLARLAGTHDNEQFF.